These 25 T cell receptor beta chains share one sample of origin, sequenced in a study of blood T cell repertoires in COVID-19. Repertoires were generated with immunoSEQ multiplex PCR, while TCRdb's copy carries only in-frame clones and drops some. The sample includes around 120,000 clones, around four fifths of them seen just once. Sequencing was carried out using peripheral blood. The receptors originated from a human donor in a cohort sampled during active COVID-19.

The chain carries TRBV28 and TRBJ2-7, with 9 bases lining up with TRBD1. The CDR3 loop spans 14 amino acids. The trim removed 5 bases at V and 7 bases at J, leaving 9 bases unmatched. The germline CDR1 and CDR2 sequences are MDHEN and SYDVKM. The CDR3 DNA is TGTGCCAGCAGTATCGGACAGGGGTTAGGGGAGCAGTACTTC. Amino acid sequence: CASSIGQGLGEQYF.

The chain links TRBV5-1 to TRBJ2-1; D is possibly TRBD2 (5 bases). CDR3 length: 16 amino acids. Germline CDR1 is SGHRS and CDR2 is YFSETQ. Trimming removed 4 bases from V and 7 bases from J, with 21 bases in between. The CDR3 DNA reads TGCGCCAGCAGCGCGGGCCCCACGATCGGTGGGAATGAGCAGTTCTTC. Translated: CASSAGPTIGGNEQFF.

This rearrangement joins TRBV7-2 to TRBJ2-3; D gene ambiguous. The CDR3 extends over 15 amino acids. Looked up from germline, CDR1 is SGHTA and CDR2 is FQGNSA. With 7 bases removed from V and 0 bases from J, the gap between germline ends came to 14 bases. This chain's CDR3 is CASKREVSSTDTQYF. The DNA for the CDR3 is TGTGCCAGCAAGAGAGAAGTTTCTAGCACAGATACGCAGTATTTT.

The rearrangement joins TRBV6-4 to TRBJ2-3, with D unresolved. The germline V gene encodes CDR1 MRHNA and CDR2 SNTAGT. The CDR3 is 13 amino acids. Trimming took 2 bases from V and 2 from J, leaving 5 bases between them. CDR3 sequence (DNA): TGTGCCAGCAGTGACCAGGACACAGATACGCAGTATTTT. Translating it yields CASSDQDTDTQYF.

The rearrangement links TRBV24-1 to TRBJ2-1, with D unresolved. CDR3 length: 14 amino acids. Germline CDR1 is KGHDR and CDR2 is SFDVKD. Between the trimmed V and J ends, which lost 4 bases and 6 bases, there was a span of 12 bases. The CDR3 here is CATSDYDMGNEQFF. The CDR3 nucleotides are TGTGCCACCAGTGACTATGACATGGGCAATGAGCAGTTCTTC.

V and J are TRBV18 and TRBJ2-5; D uncertain. Trimming removed 3 bases from V and 3 bases from J, with 8 bases in between. Germline V CDR1 and CDR2: KGHSH, LQKENI. The CDR3 spans 13 residues. The CDR3 reads CASSPTAKETQYF. CDR3 nucleotides: TGTGCCAGCTCACCTACCGCGAAAGAGACCCAGTACTTC.

The chain employs TRBV6-6 and TRBJ2-5; D possibly corresponds to TRBD2 (7 bases). The germline V and J ends were trimmed by 4 bases and 5 bases, with 14 bases remaining between them. The CDR3 has 14 residues. Germline CDR1 MNHNY, CDR2 SVGAGI (reference sequence). CDR3 in amino acids: CASSSRGGEETQYF. DNA of the CDR3: TGTGCCAGCAGTTCAAGGGGGGGTGAGGAGACCCAGTACTTC.

This clone was observed a few times. Other DNA sequences in the same sample also yield this CDR3. The J gene is TRBJ1-2, the V gene TRBV3-1 (or the pseudogene TRBV3-2); TRBD1 aligns across 10 bases. The CDR3 contains 13 residues. Germline lookup yields CDR1 LGHDT and CDR2 YNNKEL (reference sequence). V lost 4 bases and J lost 5; bases outside the gene matches: 1. CDR3 loop: CASSPGQGYGYTF. The CDR3 coding sequence is TGTGCCAGCAGCCCGGGACAGGGGTATGGCTACACCTTC.

This clone has more than one count but fewer than ten. The chain joins TRBV4-1 to TRBJ1-1, with D hard to call. Trimming shortened V by 4 bases and J by 0 bases, and 12 bases separated the two germline ends. Germline loops: CDR1 MGHRA, CDR2 YSYEKL. CDR3 length equals 15 residues. Here the CDR3 DNA reads TGCGCCAGCAGCCCCCGGGAGCACATGAACACTGAAGCTTTCTTT. It specifies CASSPREHMNTEAFF.

The V call is TRBV3-1 (or the pseudogene TRBV3-2), the J call TRBJ1-2, with 12 bases aligning to TRBD1. This CDR3 contains 17 residues. CDR1 is LGHDT and CDR2 is YNNKEL in the germline V gene (reference sequence). The J segment lost 2 bases and the V segment lost 6 bases, leaving 10 bases of the junction unmatched. CDR3 in amino acids: CASRPGTGGAKNYGYTF. The CDR3 DNA is TGTGCCAGCAGACCCGGGACAGGGGGCGCGAAGAACTATGGCTACACCTTC.

The V call is TRBV4-2, the J call TRBJ2-7; 9 nucleotides match TRBD1. This CDR3 has 15 amino acids. Germline CDR1 and CDR2: LGHNA and YNFKEQ. V lost 0 bases, J lost 5 bases, and 5 bases stayed unmatched. The CDR3 DNA reads as TGTGCCAGCAGCCAAGATAACAGGGGGCTTGACGAGCAGTACTTC. This gives the protein CASSQDNRGLDEQYF.

The chain is built from TRBV18 and TRBJ2-7, with TRBD2 matching over 7 bases. This CDR3 contains 15 residues. V gave up 2 bases and J gave up 2 bases; unmatched junction bases: 6. Germline V gene lookup returns CDR1 KGHSH and CDR2 LQKENI. CDR3 protein: CASSPGLAETYEQYF. The CDR3 region has the DNA TGTGCCAGCTCACCAGGGCTAGCGGAGACCTACGAGCAGTACTTC.

DNA for the CDR3: TGTGCCAAAGATCGCCGGGACAGAAGTGGCTACACCTTC. Its protein is CAKDRRDRSGYTF. The chain uses TRBV2 and TRBJ1-2; 7 bases map to TRBD1. V lost 10 bases to trimming and J lost 7 bases; unmatched junction nucleotides: 12. The CDR3 runs 13 residues. Germline CDR1 reads SNHLY; CDR2 reads FYNNEI. The whole variable domain, remainder taken from reference TRBV2 and TRBJ1-2, is EPEVTQTPSHQVTQMGQEVILRCVPISNHLYFYWYRQILGQKVEFLVSFYNNEISEKSEIFDDQFSVERPDGSNFTLKIRSTKLEDSAMYFCAKDRRDRSGYTFGSGTRLTVV.

The rearrangement joins TRBV28 to TRBJ2-6; 9 bases map to TRBD1. The length of the CDR3 is 18 residues. The germline V gene encodes CDR1 MDHEN and CDR2 SYDVKM. V was clipped by 3 bases and J by 0 bases; unmatched bases: 6. The CDR3 coding sequence is TGTGCCAGCAGTTTGCTAGGACAGGGGCGCTCTGGGGCCAACGTCCTGACTTTC. Residues: CASSLLGQGRSGANVLTF.

This clone was recorded only once. This chain links TRBV19 with TRBJ1-5; 8 bases are shared with TRBD1. Germline trimming cut 3 bases from V and 1 base from J; bases unmatched to any gene: 2. The CDR3 extends over 15 amino acids. In germline, CDR1 is LNHDA, CDR2 SQIVND (reference sequence). Here the CDR3 DNA reads TGTGCCAGTAGTATCACAGGGGGAAGCAATCAGCCCCAGCATTTT. Translation gives CASSITGGSNQPQHF.

The rearrangement uses TRBV28 and TRBJ2-1; D gene unclear. The CDR3 length is 17 residues. Germline lookup yields CDR1 MDHEN and CDR2 SYDVKM. Trimming cost V 7 bases and J 4 bases, with 23 bases left between them. CDR3 coding DNA: TGTGCCAGCACTCCACGAAGTGGCGCGCGGAGTTACAATGAGCAGTTCTTC. Protein product: CASTPRSGARSYNEQFF.

This clone came up once. The chain carries TRBV7-8 and TRBJ1-2, with TRBD1 matching over 7 bases. Germline V gives CDR1 SGHVS, CDR2 FQNEAQ. V was clipped by 0 bases and J by 7 bases; unmatched bases: 2. The CDR3 spans 13 residues. This CDR3 is CASSLATGLGYTF. CDR3 bases: TGTGCCAGCAGCTTAGCGACAGGGCTTGGCTACACCTTC. Filled out from reference TRBV7-8 and TRBJ1-2, the complete variable domain reads GAGVSQSPRYKVAKRGQDVALRCDPISGHVSLFWYQQALGQGPEFLTYFQNEAQLDKSGLPSDRFFAERPEGSVSTLKIQRTQQEDSAVYLCASSLATGLGYTFGSGTRLTVV.

The chain links TRBV11-2 to TRBJ2-7; 7 bases align to TRBD1. This CDR3 spans 15 amino acids. The junction had 7 bases not matched to a gene; V was cut back by 3 bases and J by 2 bases. Per the germline V gene, CDR1 is SGHAT and CDR2 is FQNNGV. The CDR3 DNA sequence: TGTGCCAGCAGCTTTAACCGGGACAGAGCCTACGAGCAGTACTTC. Encoded protein: CASSFNRDRAYEQYF.

The chain employs TRBV9 and TRBJ2-3; 8 nucleotides agree with TRBD1. Germline trimming cut 0 bases from V and 4 bases from J; bases unmatched to any gene: 7. In germline, CDR1 is SGDLS, CDR2 YYNGEE. This CDR3 comprises 16 residues. This chain's CDR3 is CASSVGVRGHSDTQYF. CDR3 nucleotide sequence: TGTGCCAGCAGCGTAGGTGTCAGGGGGCATTCAGATACGCAGTATTTT.

This clone was detected only a few times. Because the CDR3's place on the DNA is in doubt, the DNA is left out and the CDR3 is given as listed by TCRdb. The chain has TRBV5-1 and TRBJ2-3; the D call of TRBD1 is as the table states it, not checked on the DNA. CDR1 is SGHRS and CDR2 is YFSETQ in the germline V gene. The CDR3 totals 14 residues, both ends included. The CDR3 loop is CASSSSTGTDTQYF.

The chain employs TRBV29-1 and TRBJ2-7, with a weak D call TRBD2 (6 bases). The V and J ends lost 8 bases and 6 bases respectively, with 14 bases between them. From germline, CDR1 is SQVTM and CDR2 ANQGSEA. The CDR3 totals 11 residues. The DNA of the CDR3 is TGCAGCTTTACACGCGGGGCCGAGCAGTACTTC. Translated: CSFTRGAEQYF.

The chain recombines TRBV28 with TRBJ2-2; D perhaps matches TRBD2 (5 bases). Germline V lookup: CDR1 MDHEN, CDR2 SYDVKM. The CDR3 has 14 residues. V dropped 7 bases and J dropped 5 bases, with 14 bases sitting between them. The CDR3 sequence is CASNYGGRTGELFF. The CDR3 region has the DNA TGTGCCAGCAACTACGGCGGGCGAACCGGGGAGCTGTTTTTT.

V is TRBV7-2 and J is TRBJ1-5, with no clear D. Germline CDR1 is SGHTA and CDR2 is FQGNSA. The V and J ends lost 2 bases and 3 bases respectively, with 8 bases between them. The CDR3 is made up of 14 amino acids. The CDR3 protein is CASSLPGFNQPQHF. DNA for the CDR3: TGTGCCAGCAGCTTACCGGGGTTCAATCAGCCCCAGCATTTT.

The rearrangement uses TRBV11-3 and TRBJ2-3; TRBD2 matches 7 bases. The length of the CDR3 is 14 residues. V gave up 6 bases and J gave up 6 bases; unmatched junction bases: 9. Looked up from germline, CDR1 is SGHNT and CDR2 is YENEEA. This CDR3 is CASSPETGGDTQYF. CDR3 bases: TGTGCCAGCAGTCCTGAAACGGGGGGTGATACGCAGTATTTT.

V gene TRBV3-1 (or the pseudogene TRBV3-2) combines with J gene TRBJ2-1, with TRBD2 identical over 13 bases. CDR3 length equals 18 residues. V was pared by 4 bases and J by 4 bases, with 10 bases of the junction left unmatched. CDR1 and CDR2 (germline): LGHDT, YNNKEL (reference sequence). The CDR3 nucleotides are TGTGCCAGCAGCCTCCTCAGAGGGACTAGCGGGAAGTACAATGAGCAGTTCTTC. Its protein is CASSLLRGTSGKYNEQFF.